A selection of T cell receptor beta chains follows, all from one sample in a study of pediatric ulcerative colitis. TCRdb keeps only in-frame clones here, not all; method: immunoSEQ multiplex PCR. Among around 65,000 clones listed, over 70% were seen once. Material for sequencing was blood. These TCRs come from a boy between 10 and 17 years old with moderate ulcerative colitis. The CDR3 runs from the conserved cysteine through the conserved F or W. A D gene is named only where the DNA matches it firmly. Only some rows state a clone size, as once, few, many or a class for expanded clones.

cdr3_aa: CASSARDGGYEQYF; cdr3_nt: TGTGCCAGCAGCGCCCGGGACGGAGGCTACGAGCAGTACTTC; d_call: .; j_call: TRBJ2-7; v_call: TRBV7-8; clone_size: .
cdr3_aa: CSVVPRGLEWASNQPQHF; cdr3_nt: TGCAGCGTTGTGCCCCGGGGGTTGGAGTGGGCTAGCAATCAGCCCCAGCATTTT; d_call: .; j_call: TRBJ1-5; v_call: TRBV29-1; clone_size: .
cdr3_aa: CASILTRQGYGYTF; cdr3_nt: TGTGCCAGCATCTTAACCCGACAGGGGTATGGCTACACCTTC; d_call: TRBD1; j_call: TRBJ1-2; v_call: TRBV2; clone_size: .
cdr3_aa: CASSLDGRRNEKLFF; cdr3_nt: TGCGCCAGCAGCTTGGATGGGAGGAGGAATGAAAAACTGTTTTTT; d_call: .; j_call: TRBJ1-4; v_call: TRBV5-1; clone_size: .
cdr3_aa: CASDGGAGSPEAFF; cdr3_nt: TGTGCCTCCGATGGGGGCGCCGGTAGCCCTGAAGCTTTCTTT; d_call: .; j_call: TRBJ1-1; v_call: TRBV30; clone_size: few
cdr3_aa: CASRGDSVNTEAFF; cdr3_nt: TGTGCCAGTAGGGGGGACAGTGTGAACACTGAAGCTTTCTTT; d_call: TRBD1; j_call: TRBJ1-1; v_call: TRBV19; clone_size: .
cdr3_aa: CASSLGKGAPYWDTEAFF; cdr3_nt: TGTGCCAGCAGCCTAGGGAAGGGGGCGCCGTATTGGGACACTGAAGCTTTCTTT; d_call: TRBD1; j_call: TRBJ1-1; v_call: TRBV6-4; clone_size: once
cdr3_aa: CASSSSRSYQPQHF; cdr3_nt: TGTGCCAGTAGTTCCTCCAGGTCCTATCAGCCCCAGCATTTT; d_call: .; j_call: TRBJ1-5; v_call: TRBV19; clone_size: .
cdr3_aa: CASSPLTDKNIQYF; cdr3_nt: TGTGCCAGCAGCCCGCTGACAGACAAAAACATTCAGTACTTC; d_call: .; j_call: TRBJ2-4; v_call: TRBV9; clone_size: medium-sized
cdr3_aa: CASSFGAGLAKNIQYF; cdr3_nt: TGTGCCAGCAGTTTTGGGGCAGGGTTAGCCAAAAACATTCAGTACTTC; d_call: .; j_call: TRBJ2-4; v_call: TRBV27; clone_size: .
cdr3_aa: CASSKAGGSRYNEQFF; cdr3_nt: TGTGCCAGCAGCAAAGCGGGGGGCAGTCGTTACAATGAGCAGTTCTTC; d_call: TRBD2; j_call: TRBJ2-1; v_call: TRBV5-4; clone_size: .
cdr3_aa: CASSVYSNQPQHF; cdr3_nt: TGTGCCAGCAGTGTGTATAGCAATCAGCCCCAGCATTTT; d_call: .; j_call: TRBJ1-5; v_call: TRBV2; clone_size: few
cdr3_aa: CASNNPPGVDQPQHF; cdr3_nt: TGTGCCAGCAATAACCCCCCGGGGGTTGATCAGCCCCAGCATTTT; d_call: .; j_call: TRBJ1-5; v_call: TRBV2; clone_size: .
cdr3_aa: CASSLYVIGAKNIQYF; cdr3_nt: TGTGCCAGCAGCTTGTACGTTATTGGGGCCAAAAACATTCAGTACTTC; d_call: .; j_call: TRBJ2-4; v_call: TRBV5-4; clone_size: .
cdr3_aa: CSVMKVGQGNADTQYF; cdr3_nt: TGCAGCGTAATGAAGGTGGGCCAGGGGAATGCAGATACGCAGTATTTT; d_call: .; j_call: TRBJ2-3; v_call: TRBV29-1; clone_size: .
cdr3_aa: CASSLAGNYEQYF; cdr3_nt: TGTGCCAGCAGCCTAGCGGGGAACTACGAGCAGTACTTC; d_call: TRBD2; j_call: TRBJ2-7; v_call: TRBV9; clone_size: .
cdr3_aa: CASSVEGTSYNEQFF; cdr3_nt: TGTGCCAGCAGCGTAGAGGGAACCTCCTACAATGAGCAGTTCTTC; d_call: .; j_call: TRBJ2-1; v_call: TRBV9; clone_size: .
cdr3_aa: CASSRGPRPGYTF; cdr3_nt: TGTGCCAGCAGCCGCGGGCCAAGGCCTGGCTACACCTTC; d_call: .; j_call: TRBJ1-2; v_call: TRBV6-5; clone_size: .
cdr3_aa: CASSPRTESNTEAFF; cdr3_nt: TGCGCCAGCAGCCCGAGGACGGAGTCGAACACTGAAGCTTTCTTT; d_call: .; j_call: TRBJ1-1; v_call: TRBV5-1; clone_size: .
cdr3_aa: CAHSTGGAYNEQFF; cdr3_nt: TGTGCCCATTCGACAGGGGGCGCCTACAATGAGCAGTTCTTC; d_call: TRBD1; j_call: TRBJ2-1; v_call: TRBV10-3; clone_size: once
cdr3_aa: CASSQGGLAGDGDTQYF; cdr3_nt: TGCGCCAGCAGCCAGGGAGGACTAGCGGGGGATGGGGATACGCAGTATTTT; d_call: TRBD2; j_call: TRBJ2-3; v_call: TRBV4-1; clone_size: .
cdr3_aa: CATSRGNKEETQYF; cdr3_nt: TGTGCCACCAGCAGAGGTAACAAGGAAGAGACCCAGTACTTC; d_call: .; j_call: TRBJ2-5; v_call: TRBV15; clone_size: .
cdr3_aa: CASSSEGDNEQFF; cdr3_nt: TGTGCCAGCAGTTCTGAGGGGGACAATGAGCAGTTCTTC; d_call: .; j_call: TRBJ2-1; v_call: TRBV6-4; clone_size: .
cdr3_aa: CASSVTPLLTGEIATEAFF; cdr3_nt: TGTGCCAGCAGCGTAACCCCACTCCTGACAGGGGAGATAGCCACTGAAGCTTTCTTT; d_call: TRBD1; j_call: TRBJ1-1; v_call: TRBV9; clone_size: .
cdr3_aa: CASKGAYEQYF; cdr3_nt: TGTGCCTCAAAGGGTGCCTACGAGCAGTACTTC; d_call: .; j_call: TRBJ2-7; v_call: TRBV5-4; clone_size: .
cdr3_aa: CASSQDGMAIGEPQHF; cdr3_nt: TGCGCCAGCAGCCAAGATGGGATGGCAATAGGGGAGCCCCAGCATTTT; d_call: .; j_call: TRBJ1-5; v_call: TRBV4-1; clone_size: .
cdr3_aa: CASHEDRQGTSGYTF; cdr3_nt: TGCGCCAGCCACGAAGACCGACAGGGGACGAGTGGCTACACCTTC; d_call: TRBD1; j_call: TRBJ1-2; v_call: TRBV5-1; clone_size: .
cdr3_aa: CSVEGTDQPQHF; cdr3_nt: TGCAGCGTTGAAGGGACGGATCAGCCCCAGCATTTT; d_call: .; j_call: TRBJ1-5; v_call: TRBV29-1; clone_size: few
cdr3_aa: CASSMKAGGTGELFF; cdr3_nt: TGTGCCAGTAGTATGAAAGCGGGAGGCACCGGGGAGCTGTTTTTT; d_call: TRBD2; j_call: TRBJ2-2; v_call: TRBV19; clone_size: .
cdr3_aa: CASSVETASDSYGYTF; cdr3_nt: TGCGCCAGCAGCGTGGAGACAGCTTCAGATTCTTATGGCTACACCTTC; d_call: .; j_call: TRBJ1-2; v_call: TRBV5-1; clone_size: .
cdr3_aa: CASRRSPNRGNTEAFF; cdr3_nt: TGCGCCAGCAGAAGGTCCCCTAACAGGGGGAACACTGAAGCTTTCTTT; d_call: TRBD1; j_call: TRBJ1-1; v_call: TRBV5-1; clone_size: .
cdr3_aa: CASSVEGSGWIRGEQYF; cdr3_nt: TGTGCCAGCAGCGTAGAAGGCTCAGGGTGGATACGGGGTGAGCAGTACTTC; d_call: .; j_call: TRBJ2-7; v_call: TRBV9; clone_size: .
cdr3_aa: CASSLSGPSYNEQFF; cdr3_nt: TGTGCCAGCAGCTTAAGCGGGCCCTCCTACAATGAGCAGTTCTTC; d_call: .; j_call: TRBJ2-1; v_call: TRBV7-3; clone_size: .
cdr3_aa: CASTLGTSGSADTQYF; cdr3_nt: TGTGCCAGTACCCTCGGGACTAGCGGGAGCGCAGATACGCAGTATTTT; d_call: TRBD2; j_call: TRBJ2-3; v_call: TRBV19; clone_size: .
cdr3_aa: CASRGLAGSYSEQFF; cdr3_nt: TGTGCCAGCAGGGGACTAGCGGGGAGTTATTCTGAGCAGTTCTTC; d_call: TRBD2; j_call: TRBJ2-1; v_call: TRBV6-5; clone_size: .
cdr3_aa: CSVEGLRGYNEQFF; cdr3_nt: TGCAGCGTTGAGGGTCTCAGGGGATACAATGAGCAGTTCTTC; d_call: .; j_call: TRBJ2-1; v_call: TRBV29-1; clone_size: .
cdr3_aa: CASSLQTSYEQYF; cdr3_nt: TGTGCCAGCAGCTTACAGACCTCCTACGAGCAGTACTTC; d_call: .; j_call: TRBJ2-7; v_call: TRBV7-9; clone_size: few
cdr3_aa: CAPGGGSYNEQFF; cdr3_nt: TGCGCCCCCGGGGGGGGCTCTTACAATGAGCAGTTCTTC; d_call: TRBD2; j_call: TRBJ2-1; v_call: TRBV4-3; clone_size: .
cdr3_aa: CASSPLPTEQETQYF; cdr3_nt: TGCGCCAGCAGCCCCCTCCCAACAGAGCAAGAGACCCAGTACTTC; d_call: .; j_call: TRBJ2-5; v_call: TRBV4-1; clone_size: .
cdr3_aa: CASSVGTGEFGEQFF; cdr3_nt: TGTGCCAGCAGCGTAGGCACAGGGGAGTTTGGTGAGCAGTTCTTC; d_call: TRBD1; j_call: TRBJ2-1; v_call: TRBV9; clone_size: once
cdr3_aa: CASSHPGLADATDTQYF; cdr3_nt: TGTGCCAGCAGCCACCCCGGACTAGCGGATGCCACAGATACGCAGTATTTT; d_call: TRBD2; j_call: TRBJ2-3; v_call: TRBV4-2; clone_size: .
cdr3_aa: CASSLGLAPRNTGELFF; cdr3_nt: TGTGCCAGCAGCTTGGGACTAGCGCCTCGGAACACCGGGGAGCTGTTTTTT; d_call: TRBD2; j_call: TRBJ2-2; v_call: TRBV5-4; clone_size: .
cdr3_aa: CASSPDRAGDTQYF; cdr3_nt: TGTGCCAGCAGCCCCGACAGGGCGGGGGATACGCAGTATTTT; d_call: .; j_call: TRBJ2-3; v_call: TRBV7-9; clone_size: .
cdr3_aa: CASSYVQEMNTEAFF; cdr3_nt: TGTGCCAGCAGTTACGTCCAGGAGATGAACACTGAAGCTTTCTTT; d_call: .; j_call: TRBJ1-1; v_call: TRBV6-8; clone_size: few
cdr3_aa: CASNVAGGPYEQYF; cdr3_nt: TGTGCCAGCAACGTAGCGGGAGGGCCTTACGAGCAGTACTTC; d_call: TRBD2; j_call: TRBJ2-7; v_call: TRBV6-1; clone_size: .
cdr3_aa: CASSPSAALNTIYF; cdr3_nt: TGCGCCAGCAGCCCCTCGGCAGCCTTAAACACCATATATTTT; d_call: .; j_call: TRBJ1-3; v_call: TRBV5-1; clone_size: .
cdr3_aa: CASSTGGQLNQPQHF; cdr3_nt: TGTGCCAGTAGTACCGGGGGACAACTCAATCAGCCCCAGCATTTT; d_call: .; j_call: TRBJ1-5; v_call: TRBV19; clone_size: few
cdr3_aa: CASSSNPGQGEQFF; cdr3_nt: TGTGCCAGCAGCTCGAACCCAGGCCAAGGTGAGCAGTTCTTC; d_call: .; j_call: TRBJ2-1; v_call: TRBV7-2; clone_size: .
cdr3_aa: CASSLPRETFNEQFF; cdr3_nt: TGTGCCAGCAGTTTACCCCGGGAGACTTTTAATGAGCAGTTCTTC; d_call: .; j_call: TRBJ2-1; v_call: TRBV27; clone_size: .
cdr3_aa: CASSPVPVGEQYF; cdr3_nt: TGTGCCAGCTCACCAGTTCCGGTCGGCGAGCAGTACTTC; d_call: .; j_call: TRBJ2-7; v_call: TRBV18; clone_size: .
cdr3_aa: CASSLRQGGTYEQYF; cdr3_nt: TGTGCCAGCAGTTTACGACAGGGTGGCACCTACGAGCAGTACTTC; d_call: TRBD1; j_call: TRBJ2-7; v_call: TRBV27; clone_size: .
cdr3_aa: CASSPRGADTEAFF; cdr3_nt: TGTGCCAGCAGTCCGAGGGGGGCAGACACTGAAGCTTTCTTT; d_call: .; j_call: TRBJ1-1; v_call: TRBV7-3; clone_size: few
cdr3_aa: CASSAGGWGQPQHF; cdr3_nt: TGTGCCAGCAGCGCAGGGGGCTGGGGTCAGCCCCAGCATTTT; d_call: TRBD1; j_call: TRBJ1-5; v_call: TRBV9; clone_size: .
cdr3_aa: CASSGSRDRIYNEQFF; cdr3_nt: TGTGCCAGCAGCGGTAGTCGGGACAGAATATACAATGAGCAGTTCTTC; d_call: TRBD1; j_call: TRBJ2-1; v_call: TRBV7-8; clone_size: .
cdr3_aa: CASSVEASQGAYEQYF; cdr3_nt: TGTGCCAGCAGCGTAGAGGCATCCCAAGGGGCCTACGAGCAGTACTTC; d_call: .; j_call: TRBJ2-7; v_call: TRBV9; clone_size: .
cdr3_aa: CASSLHTARDTEAFF; cdr3_nt: TGTGCCAGCAGCTTACATACAGCGCGGGACACTGAAGCTTTCTTT; d_call: .; j_call: TRBJ1-1; v_call: TRBV7-9; clone_size: .
cdr3_aa: CSASQSEEQFF; cdr3_nt: TGCAGTGCTAGTCAGTCGGAGGAGCAGTTCTTC; d_call: .; j_call: TRBJ2-1; v_call: TRBV20-1; clone_size: .
cdr3_aa: CLAGGGIRSGELFF; cdr3_nt: TGCCTCGCGGGGGGCGGGATCAGGTCCGGGGAGCTGTTTTTT; d_call: TRBD2; j_call: TRBJ2-2; v_call: TRBV29-1; clone_size: few
cdr3_aa: CASSFLRDRVRSGANVLTF; cdr3_nt: TGTGCCAGCAGTTTCCTGAGGGACAGGGTCCGTTCTGGGGCCAACGTCCTGACTTTC; d_call: TRBD1; j_call: TRBJ2-6; v_call: TRBV27; clone_size: .